This T cell receptor (beta chain) was sequenced for a study of Tregs in tolerant kidney transplant recipients. The germline V and J ends were trimmed by 7 bases and 3 bases, with 10 bases remaining between them. This CDR3 region has 13 residues. In germline, CDR1 is SEHNR, CDR2 FQNEAQ (reference sequence). Here immunoSEQ multiplex PCR was the method, and the copy in TCRdb shows in-frame clones only, minus some. Here the sample spans 60,000 to 70,000 clones, approximately 92% being singletons. Unstimulated Tregs (CD4+CD25+CD127-) and CD4+CD25- non-Tregs were sorted from PBMCs. A word on this clone: Its antigen is unidentified.

General observations from the study: Validation in larger populations is needed because few patients were studied. The most relevant donor-specific Treg TCRbeta repertoire apparently came from expansion with activated donor B cells. Tolerant patients' donor-specific Tregs expanded beyond overall Tregs, suggesting antigen-driven growth.

The specimen was CD8+ T cells from blood, collected before the transplant. The chain joins TRBV7-9 to TRBJ2-1, with no clear D. The clonotype comes from a human donor who received a combined kidney and bone marrow transplant. In DNA, the CDR3 is TGTGCCAGCAACCCAGTAAACTACAATGAGCAGTTCTTC. It translates to CASNPVNYNEQFF.